Included here is one T cell receptor beta chain sequence, with context. Its target is unknown. The entry originates in a study of beta chain features in type 1 diabetes. Study-level background: Comparable age, gender and cell yields were observed in patients relative to healthy donors. Study findings and constraints: TCRB CDR3s were moderately but significantly shorter in Type 1 diabetes patients in all four CD4+ subsets. Type 1 diabetes patients had fewer VDJ junction insertions and more deletions. The influence of HLA type on TCRB rearrangement stayed undetermined.

Reverse transcription of all isolated RNA meant that expressed TCRB transcripts were sequenced. An average approximately 3.3 million reads came from naive, central memory and regulatory T cell samples. TCRdb's table, derived via immunoSEQ multiplex PCR, lists solely in-frame clones and lacks some. There are over 200,000 clones in the sample; around 9.9% occur only once, and 0.017% lies in the top ten. Sequencing used naive CD4+ T cells from blood. The source is a man aged 25 to 45 with type 1 diabetes.

The CDR3 here is CASSLVGEDTQYF. CDR3 DNA sequence: TGTGCCAGCAGCTTGGTGGGCGAAGATACGCAGTATTTT. The chain has TRBV5-4 and TRBJ2-3; D call uncertain. The length of the CDR3 is 13 residues. Trimming removed 0 bases from V and 5 bases from J, with 7 bases in between. Germline CDR1 reads SGHNT; CDR2 reads YYREEE (reference sequence). Full variable domain (rest looked up from reference TRBV5-4 and TRBJ2-3): ETGVTQSPTHLIKTRGQQVTLRCSSQSGHNTVSWYQQALGQGPQFIFQYYREEENGRGNFPPRFSGLQFPNYSSELNVNALELDDSALYLCASSLVGEDTQYFGPGTRLTVL.